This T cell receptor beta chain was recorded in a study of technical replicates of blood from a few donors. The table came from immunoSEQ multiplex PCR; TCRdb's copy has only in-frame clones and leaves some out. The table lists some 75,000 clones, 95% to 97% of them singletons. Specimen: T cells isolated from PBMCs. This receptor was identified in a human donor in good health.

The CDR3 bases are TGTGCCAGCGCCAGGATCAGGGAGGACGAGCAGTACTTC. This codes for CASARIREDEQYF. This chain links TRBV10-3 with TRBJ2-7; D may be TRBD2 (6 bases). Between the trimmed V and J ends, which lost 10 bases and 5 bases, there was a span of 18 bases. The CDR3 sequence is 13 residues long. CDR1 ENHRY and CDR2 SYGVKD come from the germline V gene.